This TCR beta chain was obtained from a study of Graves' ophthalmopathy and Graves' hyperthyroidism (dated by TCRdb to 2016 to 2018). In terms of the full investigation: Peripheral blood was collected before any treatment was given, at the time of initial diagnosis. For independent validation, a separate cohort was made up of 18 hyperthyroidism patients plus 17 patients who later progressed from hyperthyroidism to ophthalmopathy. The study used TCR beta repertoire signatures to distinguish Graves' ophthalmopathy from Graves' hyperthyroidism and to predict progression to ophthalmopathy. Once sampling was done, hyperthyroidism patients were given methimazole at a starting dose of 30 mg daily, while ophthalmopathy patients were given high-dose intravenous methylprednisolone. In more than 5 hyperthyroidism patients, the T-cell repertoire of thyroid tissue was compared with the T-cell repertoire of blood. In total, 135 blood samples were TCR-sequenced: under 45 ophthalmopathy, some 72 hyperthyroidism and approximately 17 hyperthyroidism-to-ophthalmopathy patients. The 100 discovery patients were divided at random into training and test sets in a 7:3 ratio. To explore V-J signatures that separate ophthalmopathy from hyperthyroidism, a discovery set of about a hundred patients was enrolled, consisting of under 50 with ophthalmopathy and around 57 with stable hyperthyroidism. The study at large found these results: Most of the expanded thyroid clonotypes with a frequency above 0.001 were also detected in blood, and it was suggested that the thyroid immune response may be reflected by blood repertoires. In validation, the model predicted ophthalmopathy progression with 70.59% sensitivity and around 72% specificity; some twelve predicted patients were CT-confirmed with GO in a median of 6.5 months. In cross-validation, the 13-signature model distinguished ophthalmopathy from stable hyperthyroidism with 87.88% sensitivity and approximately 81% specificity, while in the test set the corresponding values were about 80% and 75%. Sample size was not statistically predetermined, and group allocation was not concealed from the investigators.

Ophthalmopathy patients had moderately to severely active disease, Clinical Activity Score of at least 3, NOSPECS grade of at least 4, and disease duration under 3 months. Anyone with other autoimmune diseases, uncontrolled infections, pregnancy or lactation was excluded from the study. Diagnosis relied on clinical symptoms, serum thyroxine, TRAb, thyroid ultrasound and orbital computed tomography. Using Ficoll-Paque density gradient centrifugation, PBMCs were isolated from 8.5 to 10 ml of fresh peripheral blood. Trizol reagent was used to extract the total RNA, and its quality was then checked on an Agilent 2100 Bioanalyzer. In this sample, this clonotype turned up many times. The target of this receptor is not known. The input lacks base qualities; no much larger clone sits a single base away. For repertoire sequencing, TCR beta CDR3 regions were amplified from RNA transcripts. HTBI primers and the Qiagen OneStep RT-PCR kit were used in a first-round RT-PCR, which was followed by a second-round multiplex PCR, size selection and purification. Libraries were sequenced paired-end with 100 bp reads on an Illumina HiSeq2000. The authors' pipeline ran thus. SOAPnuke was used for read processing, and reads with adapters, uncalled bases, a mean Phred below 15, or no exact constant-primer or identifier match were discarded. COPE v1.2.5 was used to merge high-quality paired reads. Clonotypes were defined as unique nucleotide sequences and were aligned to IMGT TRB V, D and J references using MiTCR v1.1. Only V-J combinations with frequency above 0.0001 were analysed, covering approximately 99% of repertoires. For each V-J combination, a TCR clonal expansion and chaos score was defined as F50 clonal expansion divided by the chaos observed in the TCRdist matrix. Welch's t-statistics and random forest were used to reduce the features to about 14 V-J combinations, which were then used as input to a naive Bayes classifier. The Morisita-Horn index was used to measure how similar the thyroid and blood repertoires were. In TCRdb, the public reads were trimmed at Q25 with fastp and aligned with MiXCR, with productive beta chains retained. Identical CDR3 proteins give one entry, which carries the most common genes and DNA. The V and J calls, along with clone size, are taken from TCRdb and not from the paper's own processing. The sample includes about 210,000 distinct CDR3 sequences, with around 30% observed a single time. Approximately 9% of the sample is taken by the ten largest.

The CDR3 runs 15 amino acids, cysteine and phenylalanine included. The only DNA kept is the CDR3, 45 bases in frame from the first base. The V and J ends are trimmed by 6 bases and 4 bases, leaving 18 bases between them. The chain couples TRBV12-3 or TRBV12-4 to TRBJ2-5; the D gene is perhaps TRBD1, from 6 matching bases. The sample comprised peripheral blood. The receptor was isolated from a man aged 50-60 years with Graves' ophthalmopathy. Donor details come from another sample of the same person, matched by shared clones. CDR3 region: CASRLGHDSSETQYF. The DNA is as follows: TGTGCCAGCAGGCTGGGACATGACTCCTCAGAGACCCAGTACTTC.